The 8 T cell receptor beta chains presented below share a single source sample, sequenced in a study of shared clonotypes between healthy human individuals. Generated by immunoSEQ multiplex PCR, the TCRdb table keeps only in-frame clones and is missing some. Among some 2.1 million clones listed, about 95% were seen once. Sequenced material: naive CD4+ T cells sorted from blood. Described subset: CD45RA+ positively selected. The receptors were sampled from a man aged 18-30 years in good health.

This clone was detected once. Other DNA sequences in the sample encode the same CDR3. The chain is built from TRBV30 and TRBJ1-1; TRBD1 matches at 7 bases. Germline CDR1 reads GTSNPN; CDR2 reads SVGIG (reference sequence). The CDR3 runs 12 residues. Trimming took 4 bases from V and 1 from J; bases not matched to a gene: 0. CDR3 in amino acids: CAWTGGNTEAFF. CDR3 coding DNA: TGTGCCTGGACAGGGGGGAACACTGAAGCTTTCTTT. Filled out from reference TRBV30 and TRBJ1-1, the complete variable domain reads SQTIHQWPATLVQPVGSPLSLECTVEGTSNPNLYWYRQAAGRGLQLLFYSVGIGQISSEVPQNLSASRPQDRQFILSSKKLLLSDSGFYLCAWTGGNTEAFFGQGTRLTVV.

The rearrangement uses TRBV5-4 and TRBJ2-7; TRBD2 might be the D (6 bases). This CDR3 has 13 amino acids. Germline V gene data show CDR1 as SGHNT and CDR2 as YYREEE (reference sequence). V gave up 5 bases and J gave up 1 base, with 10 bases separating them. For the CDR3, the DNA is TGTGCCAGCAGTAGAGGGACTTCCTACGAGCAGTACTTC. Protein sequence: CASSRGTSYEQYF. Combining the CDR3 with reference TRBV5-4 and TRBJ2-7 gives the whole variable domain ETGVTQSPTHLIKTRGQQVTLRCSSQSGHNTVSWYQQALGQGPQFIFQYYREEENGRGNFPPRFSGLQFPNYSSELNVNALELDDSALYLCASSRGTSYEQYFGPGTRLTVT.

The genes are TRBV27 and TRBJ2-2; D gene unclear. Trimming pared 5 bases from V and 6 bases from J, leaving 13 bases between. This CDR3 is 14 amino acids long. In germline, CDR1 is MNHEY, CDR2 SMNVEV (reference sequence). Here the CDR3 DNA reads TGTGCCAGCAGTCCCAACCTCATAGCCGGGGAGCTGTTTTTT. Its translation: CASSPNLIAGELFF.

This chain connects TRBV2 to TRBJ2-1; possibly TRBD1 for D (6 bases). V dropped 11 bases and J dropped 10 bases, with 15 bases sitting between them. The CDR3 sequence is 11 residues long. Per germline, CDR1 SNHLY and CDR2 FYNNEI. The CDR3 sequence: CAGVVGTEQFF. Here the CDR3 DNA reads TGTGCCGGAGTCGTTGGGACAGAGCAGTTCTTC.

This chain uses TRBV30 with TRBJ1-1; D unclear. Germline CDR1 reads GTSNPN; CDR2 reads SVGIG (reference sequence). Between the trimmed V and J ends, which lost 0 bases and 4 bases, there was a span of 12 bases. CDR3 length: 14 residues. DNA of the CDR3: TGTGCCTGGAGTGTACGGTGGGAAGGCACTGAAGCTTTCTTT. Protein product: CAWSVRWEGTEAFF.

DNA of the CDR3: TGTGCCAGCAGTCAAGTACCGATTCAGCCCCAGCATTTT. Translation gives CASSQVPIQPQHF. The chain carries TRBV2 and TRBJ1-5, with D uncertain. The V end lost 5 bases, the J end lost 6 bases, and 11 bases lay between the germline ends. In germline, CDR1 is SNHLY, CDR2 FYNNEI. CDR3 length equals 13 residues.

This clone was seen once. J is TRBJ2-1 and V is TRBV9; 12 positions match TRBD2. The CDR3 runs 17 residues. Germline V CDR1 and CDR2: SGDLS, YYNGEE. The J segment lost 4 bases and the V segment lost 3 bases, leaving 8 bases of the junction unmatched. CDR3 residues: CASSETSGSFGYNEQFF. The CDR3 DNA is TGTGCCAGCAGCGAGACTAGCGGGAGTTTTGGGTACAATGAGCAGTTCTTC.

The chain is built from TRBV7-2 and TRBJ2-3; D might be TRBD1 or TRBD2, each matching 5 bases. The germline V gene encodes CDR1 SGHTA and CDR2 FQGNSA. The CDR3 runs to 19 residues. V lost 1 base to trimming and J lost 2 bases, with 22 bases between them. The CDR3 loop is CASSLVLMRAGRHTDTQYF. As DNA, the CDR3 is TGTGCCAGCAGCTTAGTCCTCATGCGGGCAGGGCGACACACAGATACGCAGTATTTT.